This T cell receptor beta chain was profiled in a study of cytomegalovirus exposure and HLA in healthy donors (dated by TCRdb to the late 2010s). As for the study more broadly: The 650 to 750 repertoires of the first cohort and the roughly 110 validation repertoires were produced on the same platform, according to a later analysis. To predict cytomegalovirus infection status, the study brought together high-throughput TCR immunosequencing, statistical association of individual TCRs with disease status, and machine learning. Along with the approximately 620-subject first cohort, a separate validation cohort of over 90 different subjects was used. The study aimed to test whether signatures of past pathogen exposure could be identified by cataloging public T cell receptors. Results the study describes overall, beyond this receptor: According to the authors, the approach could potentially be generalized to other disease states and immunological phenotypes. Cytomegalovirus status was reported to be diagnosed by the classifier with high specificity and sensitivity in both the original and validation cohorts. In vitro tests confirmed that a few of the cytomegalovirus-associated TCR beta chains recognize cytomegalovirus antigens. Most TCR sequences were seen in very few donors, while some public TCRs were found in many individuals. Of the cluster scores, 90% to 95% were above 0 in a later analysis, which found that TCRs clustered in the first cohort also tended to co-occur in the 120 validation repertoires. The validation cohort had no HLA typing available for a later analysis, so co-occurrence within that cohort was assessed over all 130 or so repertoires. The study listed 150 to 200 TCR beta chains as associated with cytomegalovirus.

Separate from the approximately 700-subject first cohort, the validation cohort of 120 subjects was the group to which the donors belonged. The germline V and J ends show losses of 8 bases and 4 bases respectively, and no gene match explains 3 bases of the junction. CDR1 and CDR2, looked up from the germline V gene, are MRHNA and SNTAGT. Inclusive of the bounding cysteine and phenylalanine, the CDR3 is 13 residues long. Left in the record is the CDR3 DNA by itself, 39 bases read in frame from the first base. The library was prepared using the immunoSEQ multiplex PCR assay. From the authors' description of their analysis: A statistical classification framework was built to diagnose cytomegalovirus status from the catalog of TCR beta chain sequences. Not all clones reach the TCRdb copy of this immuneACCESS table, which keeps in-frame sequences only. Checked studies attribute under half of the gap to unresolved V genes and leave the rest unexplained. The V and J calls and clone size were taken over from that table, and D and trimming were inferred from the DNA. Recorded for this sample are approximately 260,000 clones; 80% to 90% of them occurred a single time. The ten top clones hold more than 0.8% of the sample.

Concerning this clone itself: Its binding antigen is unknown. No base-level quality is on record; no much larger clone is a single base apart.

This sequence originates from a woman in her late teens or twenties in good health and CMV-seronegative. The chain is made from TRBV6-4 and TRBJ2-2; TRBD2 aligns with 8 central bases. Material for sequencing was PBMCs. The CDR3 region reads CASSREGTGELFF. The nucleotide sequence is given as TGTGCCAGCTCACGGGAGGGCACCGGGGAGCTGTTTTTT.